The present entry profiles one T cell receptor (beta chain) with its context. The same CDR3 can be traced to other DNA sequences in this sample. This record belongs to a study of PD-L1 blockade in urothelial cancer. Sample numbers ranged from 1 to 8 per patient, encompassing pretreatment and on-treatment collections. V shed 2 bases and J shed 5 bases, with 6 bases lying between them. Germline V CDR1 and CDR2: MNHEY, SMNVEV (reference sequence). This CDR3 has 13 amino acids. Using immunoSEQ multiplex PCR, the repertoire was profiled, and TCRdb retains in-frame clones only, with some absent. The table shows tens of thousands of clones, with 87% occurring only once.

The rearrangement uses TRBV27 and TRBJ2-2; D call uncertain. This specimen consisted of PBMCs, obtained around atezolizumab (anti-PD-L1) treatment. This sequence was found in a man in his forties or fifties with urothelial cancer. The CDR3 region is CASSLPYTGELFF. The CDR3 DNA follows: TGTGCCAGCAGTTTACCTTATACCGGGGAGCTGTTTTTT.